This T cell receptor (beta chain) was identified in a study of shared T cell receptors in the human thymus. Method: immunoSEQ multiplex PCR; TCRdb's copy keeps in-frame clones and lacks some. The sample consists of about 660,000 clones, roughly 88% of them appearing once. Trimming removed 5 bases from V and 7 bases from J, with 15 bases in between. The CDR3 consists of 13 residues. Germline V gives CDR1 GTSNPN, CDR2 SVGIG (reference sequence). The data also belong to a second study, concerning human thymus T cells. As reported in that work: Donors were healthy Finnish infants having corrective surgery for congenital heart defects. In corrective heart surgery, resections were taken, and these provided the thymus tissue. Thymic and blood repertoires appeared to carry a bias in their V and J gene usage. Related reports documented highly overlapping thymic repertoires among unrelated individuals.

This TCR came from a boy in the first two years of life with a congenital heart defect. Material: thymocytes. V and J are TRBV30 and TRBJ2-1; possibly TRBD2 for D (6 bases). DNA for the CDR3: TGTGCCTGGTCACGGGAGCCGGAGAATGAGCAGTTCTTC. This gives the protein CAWSREPENEQFF.